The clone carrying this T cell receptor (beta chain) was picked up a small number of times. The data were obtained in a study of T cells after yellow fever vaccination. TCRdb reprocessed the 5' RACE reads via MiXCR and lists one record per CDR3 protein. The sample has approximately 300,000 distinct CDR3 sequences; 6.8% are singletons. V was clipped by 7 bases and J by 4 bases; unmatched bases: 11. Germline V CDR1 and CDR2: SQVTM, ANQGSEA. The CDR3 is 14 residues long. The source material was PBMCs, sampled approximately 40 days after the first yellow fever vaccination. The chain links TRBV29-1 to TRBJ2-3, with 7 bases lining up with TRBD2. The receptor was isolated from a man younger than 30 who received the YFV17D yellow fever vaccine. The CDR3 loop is CSGGGFGGPDTQYF. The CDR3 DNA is TGCAGCGGGGGGGGATTTGGGGGACCAGATACGCAGTATTTT.